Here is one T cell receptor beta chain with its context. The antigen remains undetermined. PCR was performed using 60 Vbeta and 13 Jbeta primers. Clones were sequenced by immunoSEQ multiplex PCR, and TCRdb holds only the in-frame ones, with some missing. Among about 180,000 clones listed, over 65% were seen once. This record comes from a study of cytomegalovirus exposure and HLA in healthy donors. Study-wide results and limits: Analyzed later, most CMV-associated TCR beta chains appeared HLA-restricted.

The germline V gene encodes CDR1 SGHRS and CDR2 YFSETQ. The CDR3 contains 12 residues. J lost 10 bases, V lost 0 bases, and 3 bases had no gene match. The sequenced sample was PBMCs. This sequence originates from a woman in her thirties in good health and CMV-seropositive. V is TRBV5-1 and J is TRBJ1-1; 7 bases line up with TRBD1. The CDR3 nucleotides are TGCGCCAGCAGCTTGGGAGGACAGGTAGCTTTCTTT. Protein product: CASSLGGQVAFF. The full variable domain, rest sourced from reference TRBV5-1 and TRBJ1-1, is KAGVTQTPRYLIKTRGQQVTLSCSPISGHRSVSWYQQTPGQGLQFLFEYFSETQRNKGNFPGRFSGRQFSNSRSEMNVSTLELGDSALYLCASSLGGQVAFFGQGTRLTVV.